What follows describes a single T cell receptor (beta chain). The record originates from a study of patients and donors after allogeneic stem cell transplantation. TCRdb itself ran the RT-PCR reads through MiXCR, one entry per CDR3 protein. The data show about 160,000 distinct CDR3 sequences, about a third seen once. Germline CDR1 GTSNPN, CDR2 SVGIG (reference sequence). The CDR3 has 13 residues. Trimming shortened V by 0 bases and J by 6 bases, and 12 bases separated the two germline ends. The sequencing sample was made of blood, either unsorted or a sorted T cell fraction (not recorded which). The receptor was isolated from a human donor who was either an allogeneic HSCT recipient or a stem cell or donor lymphocyte infusion donor (not recorded which). It is not recorded whose cells these are; they may come from a transplant donor. This chain joins TRBV30 and TRBJ2-7; D could derive from TRBD1 or TRBD2 (5 bases each). The DNA for the CDR3 is TGTGCCTGGAGTGTAACGGGGCCAGGCGAGCAGTACTTC. Amino acids: CAWSVTGPGEQYF. Together with reference TRBV30 and TRBJ2-7, the CDR3 gives the full variable domain: SQTIHQWPATLVQPVGSPLSLECTVEGTSNPNLYWYRQAAGRGLQLLFYSVGIGQISSEVPQNLSASRPQDRQFILSSKKLLLSDSGFYLCAWSVTGPGEQYFGPGTRLTVT.